These 8 T cell receptor beta chains share one sample of origin, sequenced in a study of T cell responses to AZD1222 COVID-19 vaccine. Produced via immunoSEQ multiplex PCR; TCRdb's table is partial and in-frame only. The sample contains 120,000 to 150,000 clones, roughly nine tenths of which appear only once. Sequences were derived from peripheral blood, sampled 28 days after the second AZD1222 dose. The receptors shown here come from an adult who received the AZD1222 COVID-19 vaccine.

The CDR3 here is CASSTAGPEVPYGYTF. As DNA, the CDR3 is TGTGCCAGCTCAACGGCGGGGCCCGAGGTCCCCTATGGCTACACCTTC. The chain uses TRBV18 and TRBJ1-2; D might be TRBD1 (5 bases). The V end was cut by 5 bases, the J end by 4 bases, with 20 bases between. The CDR3 sequence is 16 residues long. The germline V gene has CDR1 KGHSH and CDR2 LQKENI.

The chain couples TRBV30 to TRBJ2-7; TRBD2 aligns across 13 bases. Trimming took 4 bases from V and 5 from J; bases not matched to a gene: 14. This CDR3 contains 17 residues. From germline, CDR1 is GTSNPN and CDR2 SVGIG (reference sequence). The CDR3 loop reads CAWNLPGLAGEGDEQYF. The CDR3 nucleotides read TGTGCCTGGAACCTTCCCGGACTAGCGGGAGAAGGCGACGAGCAGTACTTC. Together with reference TRBV30 and TRBJ2-7, the CDR3 gives the full variable domain: SQTIHQWPATLVQPVGSPLSLECTVEGTSNPNLYWYRQAAGRGLQLLFYSVGIGQISSEVPQNLSASRPQDRQFILSSKKLLLSDSGFYLCAWNLPGLAGEGDEQYFGPGTRLTVT.

This clone showed up just a few times. The gene calls are TRBV6-1 and TRBJ2-5; 10 bases map to TRBD2. The V gene's germline CDR1 is MNHNS and CDR2 SASEGT. CDR3 length: 15 residues. V gave up 0 bases and J gave up 5 bases; unmatched junction bases: 3. CDR3 nucleotides: TGTGCCAGCAGTGAAGCAGCGGGGGGGCCGGAGACCCAGTACTTC. This gives the protein CASSEAAGGPETQYF.

The J gene is TRBJ2-2, the V gene TRBV7-2; 12 nucleotides match TRBD2. Germline lookup yields CDR1 SGHTA and CDR2 FQGNSA. The CDR3 extends over 16 amino acids. The trim removed 3 bases at V and 4 bases at J, leaving 3 bases unmatched. DNA for the CDR3: TGTGCCAGCAGCTTCCGACTAGCGGGGGTCACCGGGGAGCTGTTTTTT. Its translation: CASSFRLAGVTGELFF.

J is TRBJ2-7 and V is TRBV5-1; D gene unclear. Germline loops: CDR1 SGHRS, CDR2 YFSETQ. Trimming pared 1 base from V and 0 bases from J, leaving 23 bases between. There are 19 residues in the CDR3. CDR3 in amino acids: CASSLTEWSGSGYSYEQYF. The CDR3 DNA reads as TGCGCCAGCAGCTTGACTGAATGGTCGGGTTCAGGATACTCCTACGAGCAGTACTTC.

The chain couples TRBV6-5 to TRBJ1-1, with TRBD1 as a possible D gene (5 bases). Trimming shortened V by 6 bases and J by 2 bases, and 10 bases separated the two germline ends. Germline loops: CDR1 MNHEY, CDR2 SVGAGI. This CDR3 contains 13 residues. CDR3 DNA: TGTGCCAGCAGAAGGGACGGAAACACTGAAGCTTTCTTT. Its translation is CASRRDGNTEAFF.

This rearrangement joins TRBV9 to TRBJ2-6, with D possibly being TRBD1 or TRBD2 (6 bases each). Trimming stripped 0 bases from V and 0 bases from J, with 7 bases between. Germline lookup yields CDR1 SGDLS and CDR2 YYNGEE. The CDR3 contains 16 residues. Written as DNA, the CDR3 is TGTGCCAGCAGCGTAGGGGGGGCCTCTGGGGCCAACGTCCTGACTTTC. It specifies CASSVGGASGANVLTF.

The rearrangement uses TRBV7-2 and TRBJ2-3; D is uncertain. V was cut by 0 bases and J by 6 bases, with 4 bases left in between. From germline, CDR1 is SGHTA and CDR2 FQGNSA. The CDR3 consists of 12 residues. The CDR3 DNA sequence: TGTGCCAGCAGCTTAGCATCCGATACGCAGTATTTT. As protein: CASSLASDTQYF.